Each of the 23 T cell receptor beta chains below was sequenced from the same sample in a study of blood T cell repertoires in COVID-19. TCRdb keeps only in-frame clones here, not all; method: immunoSEQ multiplex PCR. In the table there are a few hundred thousand clones, 70% to 90% of which are singletons. Sequencing was performed on peripheral blood. The origin of the receptors is a human donor in a cohort sampled during active COVID-19.

The rearrangement joins TRBV7-8 to TRBJ2-1, with TRBD2 identical over 14 bases. The trim removed 4 bases at V and 6 bases at J, leaving 2 bases unmatched. Germline V lookup: CDR1 SGHVS, CDR2 FQNEAQ. CDR3 length equals 15 residues. The CDR3 region is CASSSTSGRANEQFF. The CDR3 DNA reads as TGTGCCAGCAGCTCGACTAGCGGGAGGGCCAATGAGCAGTTCTTC.

This clone turned up a few times. The rearrangement uses TRBV7-9 and TRBJ2-5, with a tentative D call TRBD1 (6 bases). Germline V gene lookup returns CDR1 SEHNR and CDR2 FQNEAQ (reference sequence). V lost 3 bases, J lost 2 bases, and 7 bases lay in between. This CDR3 region has 13 residues. The CDR3 loop reads CASSFTGQETQYF. Here the CDR3 DNA reads TGTGCCAGCAGCTTTACAGGGCAAGAGACCCAGTACTTC.

This chain joins TRBV19 and TRBJ1-5, with D unclear. Germline CDR1 and CDR2: LNHDA and SQIVND (reference sequence). The CDR3 loop spans 14 amino acids. Trimming took 2 bases from V and 3 from J, leaving 8 bases between them. DNA of the CDR3: TGTGCCAGTAGTATACGAGCCCTCAATCAGCCCCAGCATTTT. Amino acid sequence: CASSIRALNQPQHF.

This clone appeared once. V is TRBV5-5 and J is TRBJ2-2, with TRBD2 as a possible D gene (5 bases). Germline lookup yields CDR1 SGHKS and CDR2 YYEKEE (reference sequence). The CDR3 sequence is 16 residues long. Between the trimmed V and J ends, which lost 1 base and 0 bases, there was a span of 10 bases. DNA of the CDR3: TGTGCCAGCAGCTTGTATCCGGGAACGAACACCGGGGAGCTGTTTTTT. Translating it yields CASSLYPGTNTGELFF.

The V gene is TRBV18, the J gene TRBJ2-2; D gene ambiguous. The CDR3 loop spans 13 amino acids. The V gene lost 3 bases and the J gene lost 1 base, with 3 bases spanning the gap. The germline V gene encodes CDR1 KGHSH and CDR2 LQKENI. The CDR3, as DNA: TGTGCCAGCTCACCTCAGAACACCGGGGAGCTGTTTTTT. Its translation: CASSPQNTGELFF.

The rearrangement joins TRBV2 to TRBJ2-7; the D is unclear. Deletions cut 4 bases from V and 2 bases from J, with 3 bases between. This CDR3 is 11 amino acids long. The V gene's germline CDR1 is SNHLY and CDR2 FYNNEI. The CDR3 loop is CASSVTYEQYF. CDR3 nucleotides: TGTGCCAGCAGTGTCACCTACGAGCAGTACTTC.

Here the CDR3 DNA reads TGTGCCAGCAGGCCGGGGGGCGCCTCCTACAATGAGCAGTTCTTC. Translated, it gives CASRPGGASYNEQFF. The V gene is TRBV28, the J gene TRBJ2-1; possibly TRBD2 for D (7 bases). The CDR3 is 15 amino acids. Trimming removed 6 bases at V and 0 bases at J, with 12 bases between. Per the germline V gene, CDR1 is MDHEN and CDR2 is SYDVKM.

The chain employs TRBV24-1 and TRBJ2-5; the match to TRBD1 covers 7 bases. The length of the CDR3 is 15 residues. From germline, CDR1 is KGHDR and CDR2 SFDVKD. Trimming removed 3 bases from V and 2 bases from J; junction bases left unmatched: 5. The CDR3 DNA sequence: TGTGCCACCAGTGATCCCGGGACAGAACAAGAGACCCAGTACTTC. It yields the protein CATSDPGTEQETQYF.

This sequence joins TRBV4-2 and TRBJ1-4; D ambiguous. Germline V gene data show CDR1 as LGHNA and CDR2 as YNFKEQ. Trimming removed 0 bases at V and 7 bases at J, with 15 bases between. The CDR3 runs 16 residues. CDR3 amino acids: CASSQEYGDATEKLFF. The CDR3, as DNA: TGTGCCAGCAGCCAAGAATACGGGGATGCCACTGAAAAACTGTTTTTT.

CDR3 loop: CASTRGTSGTNEQFF. CDR3 bases: TGTGCCAGCACCCGAGGGACTAGCGGGACTAATGAGCAGTTCTTC. The V and J genes are TRBV2 and TRBJ2-1; 13 nucleotides match TRBD2. The CDR3 spans 15 residues. The ends lost 7 bases at V and 7 bases at J; junction bases unmatched: 7. The germline V gene encodes CDR1 SNHLY and CDR2 FYNNEI.

The chain has TRBV10-1 and TRBJ2-1; 10 positions agree with TRBD2. Per the germline V gene, CDR1 is WNHNN and CDR2 is SYGVQD (reference sequence). V was pared by 5 bases and J by 15 bases, with 4 bases of the junction left unmatched. The CDR3 extends over 11 amino acids. The CDR3 DNA sequence: TGCGCCAGCAGTTTCGGGACTAGCGCGTTCTTC. Translating it yields CASSFGTSAFF.

This clone was recorded at least ten times. The chain is built from TRBV5-1 and TRBJ2-1; the match to TRBD1 covers 8 bases. The CDR3 consists of 15 residues. Trimming cost V 0 bases and J 9 bases; bases outside gene matches: 8. Germline lookup yields CDR1 SGHRS and CDR2 YFSETQ. CDR3 nucleotide sequence: TGCGCCAGCAGCTTGGCCATTTCAGGGGGCGGTGAGCAGTTCTTC. Translating gives CASSLAISGGGEQFF. The full variable domain, its missing parts supplied by reference TRBV5-1 and TRBJ2-1, is KAGVTQTPRYLIKTRGQQVTLSCSPISGHRSVSWYQQTPGQGLQFLFEYFSETQRNKGNFPGRFSGRQFSNSRSEMNVSTLELGDSALYLCASSLAISGGGEQFFGPGTRLTVL.

The chain joins TRBV5-6 to TRBJ2-3, with 9 nucleotides matching TRBD1. CDR1 SGHDT and CDR2 YYEEEE come from the germline V gene. The CDR3 runs to 15 residues. V dropped 4 bases and J dropped 2; count of bases not matched to a gene: 5. The CDR3 DNA reads TGTGCCAGCAGCCCCGGGACAGGGATCACAGATACGCAGTATTTT. Protein sequence: CASSPGTGITDTQYF.

This clone was observed a single time. The chain links TRBV23-1 to TRBJ2-2; D perhaps matches TRBD1 (6 bases). TRBV23-1 is annotated as an ORF whose role is uncertain. The ends were cut back, 4 bases at V and 1 base at J, with 10 bases in the middle. The CDR3 has 15 amino acids. CDR3 DNA sequence: TGCGCCAGCAGTCTGGGACACCTGAACACCGGGGAGCTGTTTTTT. Protein product: CASSLGHLNTGELFF.

This chain links TRBV4-2 with TRBJ1-5; possibly TRBD1 for D (5 bases). Germline assignment: CDR1 LGHNA and CDR2 YNFKEQ. CDR3 length: 16 amino acids. Trimming removed 0 bases from V and 5 bases from J, with 14 bases in between. CDR3 DNA sequence: TGTGCCAGCAGCCAAGAACAGGAGCCCGGCCATCAGCCCCAGCATTTT. Its translation: CASSQEQEPGHQPQHF.

The V gene is TRBV5-1, the J gene TRBJ2-1; D may be TRBD1 (5 bases). CDR3 length: 13 residues. Trimming removed 4 bases from V and 6 bases from J, with 11 bases in between. Per the germline V gene, CDR1 is SGHRS and CDR2 is YFSETQ. CDR3 nucleotides: TGCGCCAGCAGCATTAGACAGCTCAATGAGCAGTTCTTC. Its translation: CASSIRQLNEQFF.

This clone appeared once. The chain has TRBV18 and TRBJ2-2, with a tentative D call TRBD1 (5 bases). V was pared by 6 bases and J by 6 bases, with 17 bases between. The CDR3 runs to 15 residues. Per the germline V gene, CDR1 is KGHSH and CDR2 is LQKENI. CDR3 sequence: CASSPSQGGPGELFF. The CDR3 DNA is TGTGCCAGCTCGCCCTCCCAGGGCGGTCCCGGGGAGCTGTTTTTT.

The J gene is TRBJ2-3, the V gene TRBV27, with no clear D. There are 13 residues in the CDR3. V was shortened by 8 bases and J by 0 bases, with 9 bases between the two germline ends. Germline V gene lookup returns CDR1 MNHEY and CDR2 SMNVEV (reference sequence). The CDR3 spells CASPTFSTDTQYF. In DNA, the CDR3 is TGTGCCAGCCCTACCTTTAGCACAGATACGCAGTATTTT.

The chain couples TRBV5-1 to TRBJ2-1; 7 positions agree with TRBD2. The CDR3 is 15 amino acids. V lost 4 bases and J lost 8; bases outside the gene matches: 12. Germline V gives CDR1 SGHRS, CDR2 YFSETQ. The CDR3 nucleotides are TGCGCCAGCAGCGGGCCCCTAGCGGAAGAGGATGAGCAGTTCTTC. This gives the protein CASSGPLAEEDEQFF.

The chain has TRBV6-1 and TRBJ1-1; D may be TRBD1 (6 bases). CDR1 MNHNS and CDR2 SASEGT come from the germline V gene. CDR3 size: 13 residues. The V end was cut by 3 bases, the J end by 8 bases, with 13 bases between. This CDR3 is CASSEFSGAEAFF. DNA of the CDR3: TGTGCCAGCAGTGAGTTTTCAGGGGCCGAAGCTTTCTTT.

Comments on this clone: In the same sample, other DNA sequences code for this CDR3. The V gene is TRBV27, the J gene TRBJ1-5; D remains unclear. Between the trimmed V and J ends, which lost 0 bases and 1 base, there was a span of 4 bases. The CDR3 is made up of 14 amino acids. Per germline, CDR1 MNHEY and CDR2 SMNVEV (reference sequence). Here the CDR3 reads CASSLSGSNQPQHF. CDR3 sequence (DNA): TGTGCCAGCAGTTTATCTGGCAGCAATCAGCCCCAGCATTTT.

A few counts support this clone. The CDR3, as DNA: TGTGCCAGCAGCTTAGGGTTAAGCGGGGGTGCAGATACGCAGTATTTT. This sequence encodes CASSLGLSGGADTQYF. The V gene is TRBV7-9, the J gene TRBJ2-3; 8 nucleotides line up with TRBD2. The CDR3 has 16 amino acids. V gave up 1 base and J gave up 4 bases; unmatched junction bases: 7. Germline V gene lookup returns CDR1 SEHNR and CDR2 FQNEAQ (reference sequence).

This chain uses TRBV18 with TRBJ1-3, with D perhaps TRBD1 (5 bases). Germline CDR1 reads KGHSH; CDR2 reads LQKENI. The V and J ends lost 2 bases and 0 bases respectively, with 8 bases between them. The CDR3 covers 15 residues. DNA for the CDR3: TGTGCCAGCTCACCAGGACACCTCTCTGGAAACACCATATATTTT. Its protein is CASSPGHLSGNTIYF.